What follows is one TCR beta chain and its context. What it binds is not known. Those who donated were healthy bone marrow donors. This sample stems from a study of cytomegalovirus exposure and HLA in healthy donors. V lost 4 bases and J lost 2; bases outside the gene matches: 7. This CDR3 has 16 amino acids. The germline V gene encodes CDR1 SGHTA and CDR2 FQGNSA. This PCR relied on a set of 60 Vbeta primers and 13 Jbeta primers. The data were produced by immunoSEQ multiplex PCR, yet TCRdb's version contains in-frame clones alone and is incomplete. The sample has about 110,000 clones, 70% to 80% seen once. General study findings and limits: The presence/absence work took it that sequencing depth was about the same across donors.

This rearrangement joins TRBV7-2 to TRBJ2-1; 8 bases align to TRBD2. The material sequenced was PBMCs. This receptor was identified in a man in his sixties in good health and CMV-seronegative. This CDR3 is CASSYPGLGAYNEQFF. The CDR3, as DNA: TGTGCCAGCAGCTACCCGGGACTAGGGGCCTACAATGAGCAGTTCTTC. Supplemented by reference TRBV7-2 and TRBJ2-1, the full variable domain reads GAGVSQSPSNKVTEKGKDVELRCDPISGHTALYWYRQSLGQGLEFLIYFQGNSAPDKSGLPSDRFSAERTGGSVSTLTIQRTQQEDSAVYLCASSYPGLGAYNEQFFGPGTRLTVL.